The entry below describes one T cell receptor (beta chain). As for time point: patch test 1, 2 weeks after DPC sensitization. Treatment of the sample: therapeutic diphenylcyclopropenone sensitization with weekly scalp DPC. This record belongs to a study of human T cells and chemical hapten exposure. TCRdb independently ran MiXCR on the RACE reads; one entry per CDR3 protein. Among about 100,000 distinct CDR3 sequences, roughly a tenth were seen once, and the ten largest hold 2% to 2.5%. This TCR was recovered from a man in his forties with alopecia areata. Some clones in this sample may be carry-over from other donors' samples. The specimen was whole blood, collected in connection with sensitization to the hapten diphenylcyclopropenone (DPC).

CDR3 nucleotides: TGTGCCACCAGCCCCGGGGGGAAGTTCGGCGAGCAGTACTTC. Protein product: CATSPGGKFGEQYF. V is TRBV24-1 and J is TRBJ2-7; 7 positions match TRBD2. Germline V gene data show CDR1 as KGHDR and CDR2 as SFDVKD. The CDR3 has 14 residues. Germline trimming cut 7 bases from V and 6 bases from J; bases unmatched to any gene: 11.